The 29 T cell receptor beta chains presented below share a single source sample, sequenced in a study of CXCR3-negative and CXCR3-positive naive CD8 T cells. Study observations and caveats: Naive cells with CXCR3 showed TRB CDR3s that were more hydrophobic than those in CXCR3-negative naive cells.

These TCRs are of unknown antigen specificity. The libraries of TRB cDNA were constructed through 5' RACE using UMI labels. TCRdb reprocessed the 5' RACE reads, with one entry per CDR3 protein and no DNA. With 150,000 to 180,000 distinct CDR3 sequences in the sample, the ten largest clones hold 0.45% to 0.55%. Sequenced material: naive CXCR3+ CD8+ T cells from blood. Regarding subset: CD45RO-CCR7+CD27+CD95- naive CD8+ T cells expressing CXCR3 (TNR3+). The receptors derive from a human donor in good health. Some clones in this sample may be carry-over from other donors' samples.

The chain has TRBV18 and TRBJ2-3; there is no DNA to check the TCRdb D call of TRBD2. The V gene's germline CDR1 is KGHSH and CDR2 LQKENI. The CDR3 is 16 amino acids. Here the CDR3 reads CASSPGTSLGTDTQYF.

This chain links TRBV28 with TRBJ2-2; TCRdb's D gene call, TRBD1, goes unchecked for lack of DNA. Germline values: CDR1 MDHEN, CDR2 SYDVKM. The CDR3 consists of 14 residues. The CDR3 protein is CASSTRTGPGELFF.

The CDR3 here is CATGEAGYTDTQYF. The chain links TRBV10-3 to TRBJ2-3; TCRdb proposes TRBD2, but this gene call is untestable without DNA. Germline CDR1 and CDR2: ENHRY and SYGVKD. The CDR3 is made up of 14 amino acids.

This chain's CDR3 is CASSYILTGPGNTIYF. The chain couples TRBV6-6 to TRBJ1-3. The CDR3 spans 16 residues. Germline loops: CDR1 MNHNY, CDR2 SVGAGI (reference sequence).

The chain employs TRBV2 and TRBJ2-7. CDR3 length: 15 amino acids. The germline V gene has CDR1 SNHLY and CDR2 FYNNEI. This chain's CDR3 is CASSEGRTSSYEQYF.

This rearrangement joins TRBV15 to TRBJ1-5. Germline V lookup: CDR1 LNHNV, CDR2 YYDKDF (reference sequence). The CDR3 is 15 residues long. The CDR3 sequence is CATSRDRAAGPLLHF. The whole variable domain, filled in from reference TRBV15 and TRBJ1-5, reads DAMVIQNPRYQVTQFGKPVTLSCSQTLNHNVMYWYQQKSSQAPKLLFHYYDKDFNNEADTPDNFQSRRPNTSFCFLDIRSPGLGDTAMYLCATSRDRAAGPLLHFGDGTRLSIL.

The chain links TRBV5-6 to TRBJ1-2; the TRBD1 assignment by TCRdb is unverifiable without DNA. Germline V gene lookup returns CDR1 SGHDT and CDR2 YYEEEE. The CDR3 has 17 residues. This chain's CDR3 is CASSYGTGTGPNYGYTF.

V usage is TRBV12-3 or TRBV12-4 and J usage is TRBJ1-2. The CDR3 loop spans 13 amino acids. The CDR3: CASSFFERYGYTF.

The chain joins TRBV7-9 to TRBJ1-5. The germline V gene encodes CDR1 SEHNR and CDR2 FQNEAQ (reference sequence). This CDR3 region has 17 residues. This CDR3 is CASSLSGAVNSNQPQHF.

V and J are TRBV10-3 and TRBJ1-1; TCRdb calls TRBD1, which cannot be checked without DNA. The CDR3 extends over 15 amino acids. Germline CDR1 is ENHRY and CDR2 is SYGVKD. CDR3 sequence: CAISNEQGLNTEAFF.

CDR3 loop: CASSLAGASGVADTQYF. The chain is built from TRBV5-1 and TRBJ2-3; TCRdb designates TRBD1, a call that cannot be tested without DNA. Germline V lookup: CDR1 SGHRS, CDR2 YFSETQ. The CDR3 is made up of 17 amino acids.

The CDR3 here is CAWSAGGGLNTEAFF. The J gene is TRBJ1-1, the V gene TRBV30; the TCRdb D gene call, TRBD1, has no DNA to confirm it. The CDR3 length is 15 residues. Germline V gene sequence: CDR1 GTSNPN, CDR2 SVGIG (reference sequence).

This sequence joins TRBV28 and TRBJ2-2; without DNA, the TCRdb call of TRBD2 cannot be checked. This CDR3 is built from 17 residues. The germline CDR1 and CDR2 sequences are MDHEN and SYDVKM. CDR3 in amino acids: CASRSHPGTRTTGELFF.

The chain links TRBV11-3 to TRBJ2-3; TCRdb returns TRBD2, unconfirmable since there is no DNA. CDR1 and CDR2 (germline): SGHNT, YENEEA. The CDR3 length is 17 residues. The CDR3 region is CASSLSLAGAHTDTQYF.

This chain links TRBV2 with TRBJ2-1; there is no DNA to check the TCRdb D call of TRBD2. This CDR3 comprises 12 residues. Germline assignment: CDR1 SNHLY and CDR2 FYNNEI. The CDR3 reads CARRGLNNEQFF.

The chain is built from TRBV12-3 or TRBV12-4 and TRBJ2-3; TCRdb designates TRBD1, a call that cannot be tested without DNA. The CDR3 totals 13 residues. This chain's CDR3 is CASSSLDTDTQYF.

J is TRBJ1-5 and V is TRBV19. Germline V gene lookup returns CDR1 LNHDA and CDR2 SQIVND (reference sequence). CDR3 length: 15 amino acids. The CDR3 spells CASSPSGDRNQPQHF.

CDR3: CASSRSGGRTEAFF. The genes are TRBV12-3 or TRBV12-4 and TRBJ1-1; checking the TCRdb D call of TRBD1 is not possible without DNA. CDR3 length: 14 residues.

The rearrangement joins TRBV5-1 to TRBJ2-7. CDR1 SGHRS and CDR2 YFSETQ come from the germline V gene. The CDR3 has 16 residues. The CDR3 sequence is CASSPGGRPTYYEQYF.

This chain links TRBV7-9 with TRBJ2-3; there is no DNA to check the TCRdb D call of TRBD1. Looked up from germline, CDR1 is SEHNR and CDR2 is FQNEAQ (reference sequence). The CDR3 totals 15 residues. The CDR3 protein is CASRLDPGSEDTQYF.

The gene calls are TRBV9 and TRBJ1-1; as DNA is missing, the TRBD1 call by TCRdb cannot be tested. Germline V gives CDR1 SGDLS, CDR2 YYNGEE. The CDR3 length is 15 residues. Here the CDR3 reads CASSVGRGDITEAFF.

Here the CDR3 reads CASSIGTSFSYNEQFF. The chain couples TRBV5-1 to TRBJ2-1; with no DNA, the TCRdb D assignment of TRBD2 cannot be verified. Germline V gene data show CDR1 as SGHRS and CDR2 as YFSETQ. The CDR3 consists of 16 residues.

The chain joins TRBV28 to TRBJ2-1; the TRBD1 assignment by TCRdb is unverifiable without DNA. The CDR3 extends over 13 amino acids. Germline CDR1 MDHEN, CDR2 SYDVKM. The CDR3 region is CASTQGEEDEQFF.

The chain couples TRBV20-1 to TRBJ1-4; the TCRdb call, TRBD1, lacks DNA for checking. The length of the CDR3 is 15 residues. The germline CDR1 and CDR2 sequences are DFQATT and SNEGSKA (reference sequence). Here the CDR3 reads CSATPQGWGNEKLFF.

V gene TRBV12-3 or TRBV12-4 combines with J gene TRBJ1-1; TCRdb returns TRBD1, unconfirmable since there is no DNA. This CDR3 spans 16 amino acids. This CDR3 reads CASSFKSRQPNTEAFF.

This rearrangement joins TRBV4-2 to TRBJ2-5. Germline-derived CDR1 and CDR2 are LGHNA and YNFKEQ. CDR3 length: 14 amino acids. The CDR3 region is CASSQRGDQETQYF.

The J gene is TRBJ2-1, the V gene TRBV15; TCRdb's assignment of TRBD1 cannot be checked, as there is no DNA. Germline CDR1 is LNHNV and CDR2 is YYDKDF (reference sequence). This CDR3 spans 18 amino acids. CDR3 sequence reads: CATSRDGVGDRGYNEQFF.

The chain employs TRBV5-6 and TRBJ1-1; absent DNA, TCRdb's TRBD1 call cannot be checked. The CDR3 consists of 13 residues. Germline V gives CDR1 SGHDT, CDR2 YYEEEE. The chain's CDR3 is CASSLGQGSEAFF.

V usage is TRBV29-1 and J usage is TRBJ1-1; TCRdb's D call, TRBD1, is unchecked because there is no DNA. From germline, CDR1 is SQVTM and CDR2 ANQGSEA. The CDR3 covers 14 residues. CDR3 region: CSVEDRTINTEAFF.